This passage covers 15 T cell receptor beta chains from one sample sequenced in a study of cytomegalovirus exposure and HLA in healthy donors (dated by TCRdb to 2016 to 2017). Receptor libraries were prepared by the immunoSEQ multiplex PCR assay. A mixture of 60 forward primers for TCR Vbeta segments and 13 reverse primers for TCR Jbeta segments was used in the multiplex PCR. TCRdb holds this immuneACCESS table with in-frame rearrangements only. Some clones are missing; in checked studies, unresolved V genes explain under half, and the rest has no known cause. The sample records 150,000 to 200,000 clones, approximately 72% of which are singletons. The ten largest account for approximately 1.5% of the sample. The sample taken for sequencing was PBMCs. Receptors originate from a man aged 45-65 years in good health and CMV-seronegative.

The chain carries TRBV18 and TRBJ2-1; 9 bases are a match to TRBD2. The V segment lost 3 bases and the J segment 5 bases; nucleotides outside the gene matches: 5. The CDR3 consists of 15 residues. Germline CDR1 reads KGHSH; CDR2 reads LQKENI. DNA of the CDR3: TGTGCCAGCTCACCCGAGGGACTAGCAAACAATGAGCAGTTCTTC. Translated, it gives CASSPEGLANNEQFF.

This clone showed up just a few times. The chain is built from TRBV5-1 and TRBJ1-1; D might be TRBD1 (5 bases). This CDR3 has 15 amino acids. The V gene lost 0 bases and the J gene lost 1 base, with 10 bases spanning the gap. Germline V gene lookup returns CDR1 SGHRS and CDR2 YFSETQ. CDR3 loop: CASSLGARANTEAFF. The CDR3 DNA reads TGCGCCAGCAGCTTGGGGGCCAGGGCGAACACTGAAGCTTTCTTT.

The chain couples TRBV7-2 to TRBJ1-2; D uncertain. This CDR3 has 13 residues. Trimming left V 1 base short and J 4 bases short, with 7 bases between. Germline V gene lookup returns CDR1 SGHTA and CDR2 FQGNSA. CDR3 amino acids: CASSLGGIYGYTF. DNA for the CDR3: TGTGCCAGCAGCTTAGGAGGGATCTATGGCTACACCTTC.

V gene TRBV6-1 combines with J gene TRBJ1-5; TRBD1 might be the D (6 bases). In germline, CDR1 is MNHNS, CDR2 SASEGT. Trimming removed 6 bases from V and 6 bases from J, with 18 bases in between. CDR3 length equals 15 residues. Written as DNA, the CDR3 is TGTGCCAGCAGAGAGGGGGGGGCGGAAAGTCAGCCCCAGCATTTT. Protein: CASREGGAESQPQHF.

V is TRBV7-9 and J is TRBJ2-7, with 9 bases aligning to TRBD1. The CDR3 is 15 amino acids. The germline V gene encodes CDR1 SEHNR and CDR2 FQNEAQ (reference sequence). The ends lost 5 bases at V and 2 bases at J; junction bases unmatched: 7. CDR3 in amino acids: CASSPTTGGPYEQYF. Here the CDR3 DNA reads TGTGCCAGCAGCCCCACAACAGGGGGCCCCTACGAGCAGTACTTC.

The chain has TRBV4-3 and TRBJ1-6; D uncertain. Germline V gene lookup returns CDR1 LGHNA and CDR2 YSLEER. With 0 bases removed from V and 7 bases from J, the gap between germline ends came to 10 bases. There are 15 residues in the CDR3. The CDR3 loop is CASSQENSGNSPLHF. The CDR3 DNA reads as TGCGCCAGCAGCCAAGAGAACAGCGGGAATTCACCCCTCCACTTT.

The chain employs TRBV29-1 and TRBJ1-4; 9 positions agree with TRBD1. This CDR3 contains 12 residues. Germline V lookup: CDR1 SQVTM, CDR2 ANQGSEA. The CDR3 coding sequence is TGCATCTTCACAGGGGGCCGAGAAAAACTGTTTTTT. This encodes CIFTGGREKLFF.

The CDR3 bases are TGTGCCAGCAGCTACGGGACAGGGGCTACTAACTATGGCTACACCTTC. It yields the protein CASSYGTGATNYGYTF. The V and J genes are TRBV5-4 and TRBJ1-2, with 10 bases that match TRBD1. In germline, CDR1 is SGHNT, CDR2 YYREEE (reference sequence). J lost 0 bases, V lost 3 bases, and 5 bases had no gene match. This CDR3 is built from 16 residues. Based on the CDR3 plus reference TRBV5-4 and TRBJ1-2, the full variable domain is ETGVTQSPTHLIKTRGQQVTLRCSSQSGHNTVSWYQQALGQGPQFIFQYYREEENGRGNFPPRFSGLQFPNYSSELNVNALELDDSALYLCASSYGTGATNYGYTFGSGTRLTVV.

V usage is TRBV5-1 and J usage is TRBJ1-4, with a possible D match to TRBD1 (6 bases). The CDR3 is made up of 16 amino acids. V lost 0 bases to trimming and J lost 8 bases, with 17 bases between them. CDR1 SGHRS and CDR2 YFSETQ come from the germline V gene. The CDR3 protein is CASSLEGNRVPEKLFF. CDR3 DNA: TGCGCCAGCAGCTTGGAAGGGAACAGGGTACCCGAAAAACTGTTTTTT. The whole variable domain, remainder taken from reference TRBV5-1 and TRBJ1-4, is KAGVTQTPRYLIKTRGQQVTLSCSPISGHRSVSWYQQTPGQGLQFLFEYFSETQRNKGNFPGRFSGRQFSNSRSEMNVSTLELGDSALYLCASSLEGNRVPEKLFFGSGTQLSVL.

The gene calls are TRBV19 and TRBJ1-2; maybe TRBD1 (5 bases). Per germline, CDR1 LNHDA and CDR2 SQIVND (reference sequence). The length of the CDR3 is 14 residues. V was cut by 1 base and J by 4 bases, with 10 bases left in between. The CDR3 coding sequence is TGTGCCAGTAGTATAGCGACAGCCCTCTATGGCTACACCTTC. Translation: CASSIATALYGYTF.

CDR3 bases: TGTGCCAGCAGCTTAGACAGGATCCAAGAGACCCAGTACTTC. Translated, it gives CASSLDRIQETQYF. The gene calls are TRBV5-4 and TRBJ2-5; D possibly corresponds to TRBD1 (6 bases). V was shortened by 2 bases and J by 1 base, with 9 bases between the two germline ends. The CDR3 is 14 residues long. Germline CDR1 SGHNT, CDR2 YYREEE (reference sequence).

This clone was counted a few times. The chain is built from TRBV9 and TRBJ1-1, with 7 nucleotides matching TRBD1. Unmatched junction bases numbered 7, after V lost 0 bases and J lost 5 bases. The CDR3 contains 15 residues. Germline CDR1 reads SGDLS; CDR2 reads YYNGEE. CDR3 in amino acids: CASSVVGPGGTEAFF. DNA of the CDR3: TGTGCCAGCAGCGTAGTAGGGCCAGGGGGGACTGAAGCTTTCTTT.

The chain carries TRBV6-4 and TRBJ2-1; D is unclear. There are 13 residues in the CDR3. Trimming removed 0 bases at V and 6 bases at J, with 6 bases between. The germline CDR1 and CDR2 sequences are MRHNA and SNTAGT. CDR3 loop: CASSDSNGNEQFF. The CDR3 DNA is TGTGCCAGCAGTGACTCGAACGGCAATGAGCAGTTCTTC.

The chain joins TRBV23-1 to TRBJ1-5; weak D call: TRBD1 (6 bases). TRBV23-1 is an open reading frame whose function is uncertain. The length of the CDR3 is 14 residues. V lost 1 base to trimming and J lost 4 bases, with 8 bases between them. The CDR3 region is CASSQFDRNQPQHF. CDR3 DNA sequence: TGCGCCAGCAGTCAATTTGACAGGAATCAGCCCCAGCATTTT.

The rearrangement uses TRBV11-2 and TRBJ2-1; D gene ambiguous. There are 14 residues in the CDR3. Germline loops: CDR1 SGHAT, CDR2 FQNNGV. V lost 2 bases and J 5 bases, leaving 10 bases between the germline ends. As DNA, the CDR3 is TGTGCCAGCAGCTTATTGTGGGCCAACAATGAGCAGTTCTTC. Its translation: CASSLLWANNEQFF.